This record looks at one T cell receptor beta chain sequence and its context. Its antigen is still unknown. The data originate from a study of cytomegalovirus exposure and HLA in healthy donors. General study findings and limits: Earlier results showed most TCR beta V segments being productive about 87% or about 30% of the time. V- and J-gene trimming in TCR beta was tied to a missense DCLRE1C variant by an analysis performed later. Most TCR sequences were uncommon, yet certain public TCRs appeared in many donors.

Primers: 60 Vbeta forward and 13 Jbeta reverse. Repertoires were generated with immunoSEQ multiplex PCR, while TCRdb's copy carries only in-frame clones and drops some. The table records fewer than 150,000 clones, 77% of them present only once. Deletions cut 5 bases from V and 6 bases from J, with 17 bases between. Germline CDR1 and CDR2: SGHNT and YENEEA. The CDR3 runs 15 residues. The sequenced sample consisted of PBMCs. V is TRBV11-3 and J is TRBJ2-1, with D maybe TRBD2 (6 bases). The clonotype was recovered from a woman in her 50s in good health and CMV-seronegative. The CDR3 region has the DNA TGTGCCAGCAGCCTGACGGGACTCCGGTCCAATGAGCAGTTCTTC. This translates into CASSLTGLRSNEQFF.